This T cell receptor beta chain was documented in a study of T cells in localized non-small cell lung cancer. Some clones are missing from TCRdb's copy, which holds only in-frame ones; the method was immunoSEQ multiplex PCR. The data show 30,000 to 40,000 clones, with 90% seen just once and about 3.8% held by the top ten. The ends were cut back, 1 base at V and 3 bases at J, with 11 bases in the middle. CDR3 size: 14 residues. The germline V gene encodes CDR1 SGHKS and CDR2 YYEKEE (reference sequence). This receptor was identified in a man aged 40 to 75 with stage I lung adenocarcinoma. The sequencing used peripheral blood, collected before any cancer treatment. The gene calls are TRBV5-5 and TRBJ2-7; D is uncertain. CDR3 bases: TGTGCCAGCAGCTTGACACCAGTTATCTACGAGCAGTACTTC. It is translated as CASSLTPVIYEQYF.